A single sample is the source of the 28 T cell receptor beta chains below, sequenced in a study of blood T cell repertoires in COVID-19. Some clones are missing from TCRdb's copy, which holds only in-frame ones; the method was immunoSEQ multiplex PCR. The table lists about 120,000 clones, about four fifths of them singletons. Sequencing used peripheral blood. All receptors come from a man aged 65 to 79 with acute or convalescent COVID-19.

The chain employs TRBV6-5 and TRBJ2-7; D perhaps matches TRBD1 (5 bases). From germline, CDR1 is MNHEY and CDR2 SVGAGI. Between the trimmed V and J ends, which lost 7 bases and 1 base, there was a span of 14 bases. CDR3 length: 14 amino acids. DNA of the CDR3: TGTGCCAGCACTAGGGTGGGGCGGTCCTACGAGCAGTACTTC. It codes for CASTRVGRSYEQYF.

The table lists this clone with a few counts. The chain carries TRBV5-1 and TRBJ1-1, with TRBD1 matching over 7 bases. With 5 bases clipped from V and 4 bases from J, the junction kept 11 bases outside the gene matches. The CDR3 has 15 amino acids. Germline V gene lookup returns CDR1 SGHRS and CDR2 YFSETQ. The CDR3 loop reads CASRFGTAVGTEAFF. The CDR3 DNA reads as TGCGCCAGCAGGTTCGGGACAGCAGTCGGCACTGAAGCTTTCTTT.

The chain links TRBV19 to TRBJ1-2; 8 bases are a match to TRBD1. Germline-derived CDR1 and CDR2 are LNHDA and SQIVND (reference sequence). Losses at the gene ends were 11 bases for V and 6 bases for J; bases not matched to a gene: 11. The CDR3 has 13 amino acids. The CDR3 protein is CASRSAGGDGYTF. CDR3 bases: TGTGCCTCACGTTCCGCAGGGGGCGATGGCTACACCTTC. The full variable domain, in which reference TRBV19 and TRBJ1-2 provide the parts outside the CDR3, is DGGITQSPKYLFRKEGQNVTLSCEQNLNHDAMYWYRQDPGQGLRLIYYSQIVNDFQKGDIAEGYSVSREKKESFPLTVTSAQKNPTAFYLCASRSAGGDGYTFGSGTRLTVV.

The chain combines TRBV6-5 with TRBJ2-1, with 9 bases aligning to TRBD1. Looked up from germline, CDR1 is MNHEY and CDR2 is SVGAGI. The V segment lost 6 bases and the J segment 7 bases; nucleotides outside the gene matches: 7. CDR3 size: 14 residues. CDR3 loop: CASSRQGGVNEQFF. CDR3 sequence (DNA): TGTGCCAGCAGCAGACAGGGGGGTGTAAATGAGCAGTTCTTC.

The V and J genes are TRBV5-6 and TRBJ1-1; no reliable D call. The CDR3 extends over 14 amino acids. Trimming took 2 bases from V and 3 from J, leaving 11 bases between them. Germline lookup yields CDR1 SGHDT and CDR2 YYEEEE. The DNA of the CDR3 is TGTGCCAGCAGCTTAAGAGGGCGCGACACTGAAGCTTTCTTT. It is translated as CASSLRGRDTEAFF. The full variable domain, completed using reference TRBV5-6 and TRBJ1-1, is DAGVTQSPTHLIKTRGQQVTLRCSPKSGHDTVSWYQQALGQGPQFIFQYYEEEERQRGNFPDRFSGHQFPNYSSELNVNALLLGDSALYLCASSLRGRDTEAFFGQGTRLTVV.

The count of this clone is one. The rearrangement uses TRBV6-2 or TRBV6-3 and TRBJ1-5, with D hard to call. Trimming stripped 4 bases from V and 3 bases from J, with 19 bases between. Germline CDR1 and CDR2: MNHEY and SVGEGT. The CDR3 consists of 17 residues. The CDR3 sequence is CASSSRLEIGLNQPQHF. The CDR3, as DNA: TGTGCCAGCAGTTCCAGACTGGAGATCGGCCTCAATCAGCCCCAGCATTTT.

This clone was seen only once. The chain combines TRBV30 with TRBJ2-7, with 7 bases lining up with TRBD2. This CDR3 is 13 amino acids long. The germline V gene encodes CDR1 GTSNPN and CDR2 SVGIG (reference sequence). The J segment lost 2 bases and the V segment lost 2 bases, leaving 3 bases of the junction unmatched. The CDR3 here is CAWSRGGAYEQYF. CDR3 nucleotides: TGTGCCTGGAGTCGCGGGGGTGCCTACGAGCAGTACTTC.

The chain uses TRBV18 and TRBJ2-1; D is uncertain. Per germline, CDR1 KGHSH and CDR2 LQKENI. The CDR3 covers 13 residues. Trimming removed 3 bases from V and 7 bases from J, with 10 bases in between. The CDR3, as DNA: TGTGCCAGCTCACCCTACAGTGCAAATGAGCAGTTCTTC. Translating gives CASSPYSANEQFF.

The J gene is TRBJ2-5, the V gene TRBV5-8; tentative D call: TRBD1 (5 bases). Germline V CDR1 and CDR2: SGHTS, YDEGEE. The V end was cut by 2 bases, the J end by 6 bases, with 11 bases between. This CDR3 region has 13 residues. The CDR3 bases are TGTGCCAGCAGCTTAGGGGCATTGAAGACCCAGTACTTC. Translation gives CASSLGALKTQYF.

The rearrangement links TRBV5-1 to TRBJ2-7; D perhaps matches TRBD2 (6 bases). The V end lost 4 bases, the J end lost 0 bases, and 11 bases lay between the germline ends. CDR1 SGHRS and CDR2 YFSETQ come from the germline V gene. This CDR3 has 14 residues. The CDR3 loop is CASSPGGVSYEQYF. CDR3 nucleotides: TGCGCCAGCAGCCCCGGAGGGGTCTCCTACGAGCAGTACTTC.

The chain carries TRBV12-3 or TRBV12-4 and TRBJ2-1, with a possible D match to TRBD2 (6 bases). V gave up 5 bases and J gave up 6 bases, with 11 bases separating them. The length of the CDR3 is 13 residues. CDR3 in amino acids: CASSVRDPNEQFF. CDR3 DNA: TGTGCCAGCAGTGTGCGGGACCCCAATGAGCAGTTCTTC.

The V and J genes are TRBV24-1 and TRBJ1-2; D call uncertain. The CDR3 has 14 residues. Trimming removed 1 base at V and 7 bases at J, with 12 bases between. In germline, CDR1 is KGHDR, CDR2 SFDVKD. DNA of the CDR3: TGTGCCACCAGTGATTTAAACGGCGGCGGTGGCTACACCTTC. The encoded protein is CATSDLNGGGGYTF.

The J gene is TRBJ1-2, the V gene TRBV6-5; TRBD1 matches at 7 bases. CDR1 is MNHEY, CDR2 SVGAGI, per germline. Trimming removed 0 bases from V and 3 bases from J; junction bases left unmatched: 4. This CDR3 is 15 amino acids long. CDR3 amino acids: CASSYSQTGYYGYTF. CDR3 coding DNA: TGTGCCAGCAGTTACTCTCAGACAGGGTACTATGGCTACACCTTC.

This chain links TRBV5-1 with TRBJ2-5; 9 bases map to TRBD2. The length of the CDR3 is 17 residues. Looked up from germline, CDR1 is SGHRS and CDR2 is YFSETQ. With 0 bases clipped from V and 2 bases from J, the junction kept 8 bases outside the gene matches. CDR3 amino acids: CASSLGLSGGPQETQYF. The CDR3 DNA sequence: TGCGCCAGCAGCTTGGGGTTGAGCGGGGGGCCGCAAGAGACCCAGTACTTC.

J is TRBJ2-6 and V is TRBV14; no firm D call. V was cut by 2 bases and J by 0 bases, with 2 bases left in between. CDR3 length equals 14 residues. CDR1 SGHDN and CDR2 FVKESK come from the germline V gene. The CDR3 DNA reads as TGTGCCAGCAGCCAACTCTCTGGGGCCAACGTCCTGACTTTC. Amino acids: CASSQLSGANVLTF.

The chain links TRBV4-3 to TRBJ1-4; tentative D call: TRBD1 (6 bases). The CDR3 is made up of 15 amino acids. Trimming left V 4 bases short and J 5 bases short, with 14 bases between. Germline CDR1 is LGHNA and CDR2 is YSLEER. In DNA form, the CDR3 reads TGCGCCAGCAGCCGACTGACAGGATCAAATGAAAAACTGTTTTTT. Residues: CASSRLTGSNEKLFF.

The chain is built from TRBV5-1 and TRBJ2-5; no clear D. The germline V and J ends were trimmed by 4 bases and 4 bases, with 17 bases remaining between them. Germline loops: CDR1 SGHRS, CDR2 YFSETQ. The CDR3 spans 15 residues. This chain's CDR3 is CASSLLDLSPETQYF. The CDR3 DNA reads TGCGCCAGCAGCCTGCTAGACCTCTCCCCAGAGACCCAGTACTTC.

The chain has TRBV7-8 and TRBJ1-2; 9 positions match TRBD1. Germline V gene sequence: CDR1 SGHVS, CDR2 FQNEAQ. The CDR3 runs 14 residues. With 6 bases clipped from V and 6 bases from J, the junction kept 8 bases outside the gene matches. As DNA, the CDR3 is TGTGCCAGCAGTACAGCAGGGACAGGGAATGGCTACACCTTC. Its protein is CASSTAGTGNGYTF.

This chain uses TRBV2 with TRBJ1-6; TRBD1 might be the D (5 bases). Germline CDR1 and CDR2: SNHLY and FYNNEI. This CDR3 is 13 amino acids long. Trimming removed 7 bases from V and 8 bases from J, with 12 bases in between. The CDR3 spells CASNKEGDSPLHF. DNA for the CDR3: TGTGCCAGCAATAAAGAAGGGGATTCACCCCTCCACTTT.

This chain links TRBV30 with TRBJ2-5; D is unresolved. Germline V CDR1 and CDR2: GTSNPN, SVGIG (reference sequence). This CDR3 region has 16 residues. The germline V and J ends were trimmed by 3 bases and 1 base, with 18 bases remaining between them. The CDR3 coding sequence is TGTGCCTGGAGCGAACACCCTACAGAGACCCAAGAGACCCAGTACTTC. This encodes CAWSEHPTETQETQYF.

The chain uses TRBV18 and TRBJ1-2; 9 bases fit TRBD1. This CDR3 contains 15 residues. Losses at the gene ends were 3 bases for V and 5 bases for J; bases not matched to a gene: 7. Germline V gene sequence: CDR1 KGHSH, CDR2 LQKENI. The CDR3 region is CASSPPTGGGYGYTF. As DNA, the CDR3 is TGTGCCAGCTCACCGCCCACAGGGGGCGGGTATGGCTACACCTTC.

The chain uses TRBV7-2 and TRBJ1-1; maybe TRBD1 (6 bases). Per germline, CDR1 SGHTA and CDR2 FQGNSA. The CDR3 spans 16 residues. V lost 1 base and J lost 4, with 16 bases in between. The CDR3 DNA sequence: TGTGCCAGCAGCTTAGTTGGGGGGGGCGTCGGCACTGAAGCTTTCTTT. It specifies CASSLVGGGVGTEAFF.

In its sample, this clone was seen a few times. The CDR3 loop is CATSDCGKRGDYSNQPQHF. Here the CDR3 DNA reads TGTGCCACCAGTGATTGCGGGAAGCGAGGTGATTATAGCAATCAGCCCCAGCATTTT. This sequence joins TRBV24-1 and TRBJ1-5; D is ambiguous. V lost 2 bases and J 0 bases, leaving 19 bases between the germline ends. CDR1 KGHDR and CDR2 SFDVKD come from the germline V gene. The CDR3 totals 19 residues.

In its sample, this clone was seen a few times. The chain is built from TRBV5-1 and TRBJ2-2; 8 positions agree with TRBD1. The CDR3 has 14 amino acids. V lost 4 bases, J lost 6 bases, and 5 bases stayed unmatched. Germline V gene sequence: CDR1 SGHRS, CDR2 YFSETQ. The CDR3 loop reads CASSEGQAAGELFF. CDR3 nucleotides: TGCGCCAGCAGCGAGGGACAGGCGGCCGGGGAGCTGTTTTTT.

The chain links TRBV2 to TRBJ1-5, with 10 bases fitting TRBD1. In germline, CDR1 is SNHLY, CDR2 FYNNEI. The CDR3 covers 19 residues. After removal of 4 bases from V and 0 bases from J, the junction contained 12 bases not matched to a gene. In DNA, the CDR3 is TGTGCCAGCAGTGGACGGACAGGGGGTCGGAAAATTAGCAATCAGCCCCAGCATTTT. It codes for CASSGRTGGRKISNQPQHF.

J is TRBJ2-5 and V is TRBV20-1; D is ambiguous. This CDR3 contains 11 residues. V was pared by 0 bases and J by 4 bases, with 3 bases between. CDR1 and CDR2 from the germline V gene are DFQATT and SNEGSKA (reference sequence). This CDR3 is CSARDRETQYF. CDR3 nucleotide sequence: TGCAGTGCTAGAGATCGAGAGACCCAGTACTTC.

The chain uses TRBV28 and TRBJ1-4; no definite D call. This CDR3 is built from 14 residues. Between the trimmed V and J ends, which lost 4 bases and 5 bases, there was a span of 11 bases. From germline, CDR1 is MDHEN and CDR2 SYDVKM. The CDR3 DNA reads as TGTGCCAGCAGTTCTCCGGGGAGGAATGAAAAACTGTTTTTT. Encoded protein: CASSSPGRNEKLFF.

The V and J genes are TRBV6-5 and TRBJ2-7; 7 nucleotides align to TRBD1. CDR1 and CDR2 from the germline V gene are MNHEY and SVGAGI. The V gene end was trimmed by 4 bases and the J gene end by 4 bases; junction bases not matched to a gene: 7. This CDR3 spans 14 amino acids. CDR3 protein: CASSSRDSKYEQYF. CDR3 coding DNA: TGTGCCAGCAGTTCCCGGGACAGTAAGTACGAGCAGTACTTC.